A selection of T cell receptor beta chains follows, all from one sample in a study of blood T cell repertoires in COVID-19. Repertoires were generated with immunoSEQ multiplex PCR, while TCRdb's copy carries only in-frame clones and drops some. The data contain around 190,000 clones, 84% of them singletons. The specimen was PBMCs or T cells enriched from blood (not recorded which). Every receptor here comes from a woman aged 25 to 39 who had been exposed to COVID-19. Each CDR3 is given with its conserved first and last residue. A D gene is named only where the DNA matches it firmly. Rows may omit the clone size; those that give it use once, few, many or a size class.

V: TRBV19
D: -
J: TRBJ1-2
size: -
DNA: TGTGCCAGTAGTATAACCGTTTCGAACGGGGGTAACTATGGCTACACCTTC
CDR3: CASSITVSNGGNYGYTF

V: TRBV11-2
D: TRBD2
J: TRBJ2-3
size: -
DNA: TGTGCCAGCAGCTTAGATTTAACACTAGCGGGGGGTAGCACAGATACGCAGTATTTT
CDR3: CASSLDLTLAGGSTDTQYF

V: TRBV5-8
D: -
J: TRBJ2-7
size: once
DNA: TGTGCCAGCAGCCGACCCCAGGGCTACGAGCAGTACTTC
CDR3: CASSRPQGYEQYF

V: TRBV10-3
D: TRBD1
J: TRBJ1-6
size: -
DNA: TGTGCCGCCCAGGAGGACAGGACCTATAATTCACCCCTCCACTTT
CDR3: CAAQEDRTYNSPLHF

V: TRBV7-2
D: -
J: TRBJ1-6
size: -
DNA: TGTGCCAGCAGCTCCCCCGTTTCACCCCTCCACTTT
CDR3: CASSSPVSPLHF

V: TRBV14
D: TRBD2
J: TRBJ2-3
size: -
DNA: TGTGCCAGCAGTAACCTCGGGCGGGGAGGGGATACGCAGTATTTT
CDR3: CASSNLGRGGDTQYF

V: TRBV27
D: TRBD2
J: TRBJ2-7
size: once
DNA: TGTGCCAGCCTGGGGCCTCGCGGGGGCGAGCAGTACTTC
CDR3: CASLGPRGGEQYF

V: TRBV6-5
D: TRBD1
J: TRBJ1-4
size: -
DNA: TGTGCCAGCAGTTGGGCGTCTCCCCCAGGGGGCGGAAAACTGTTTTTT
CDR3: CASSWASPPGGGKLFF

V: TRBV6-5
D: TRBD2
J: TRBJ2-7
size: -
DNA: TGTGCCAGCAGCCTCCGGGACTATACCTACGAGCAGTACTTC
CDR3: CASSLRDYTYEQYF

V: TRBV11-2
D: -
J: TRBJ2-2
size: -
DNA: TGTGCCAGCAGCTTAGGCCGGTCGAACACCGGGGAGCTGTTTTTT
CDR3: CASSLGRSNTGELFF

V: TRBV5-1
D: -
J: TRBJ1-2
size: -
DNA: TGCGCCAGCAGCTCTACTCAACCGGACATCTCTGGCTACACCTTC
CDR3: CASSSTQPDISGYTF

V: TRBV19
D: TRBD1
J: TRBJ2-7
size: once
DNA: TGTGCCGCTTCCGGGACAGCCTTCTACGAGCAGTACTTC
CDR3: CAASGTAFYEQYF

V: TRBV12-3/TRBV12-4
D: -
J: TRBJ1-2
size: -
DNA: TGTGCCAGCAGTTTAGGGGGAGGCTATGGCTACACCTTC
CDR3: CASSLGGGYGYTF

V: TRBV6-5
D: -
J: TRBJ1-4
size: -
DNA: TGTGCCAGCAGCTTAACAGGGTTAGCAGAAAAACTGTTTTTT
CDR3: CASSLTGLAEKLFF

V: TRBV18
D: TRBD1
J: TRBJ2-3
size: -
DNA: TGTGCCAGCTCCCCAGGACAGGGCCTTCGGGTAAGCACAGATACGCAGTATTTT
CDR3: CASSPGQGLRVSTDTQYF

V: TRBV4-3
D: TRBD2
J: TRBJ2-3
size: -
DNA: TGCGCCAGCAGCCAAGAGATGCGGGGGGGCGGGACAGATACGCAGTATTTT
CDR3: CASSQEMRGGGTDTQYF

V: TRBV7-9
D: TRBD2
J: TRBJ2-7
size: -
DNA: TGTGCCAGCAGCTTGGGGCTAGCGGGTGAGCAGTACTTC
CDR3: CASSLGLAGEQYF

V: TRBV6-5
D: TRBD2
J: TRBJ2-1
size: -
DNA: TGTGCCAGCAAAACGGGGGGACTCAATGAGCAGTTCTTC
CDR3: CASKTGGLNEQFF

V: TRBV19
D: -
J: TRBJ1-2
size: -
DNA: TGTGCCAGTACCCACCCTGCGGGGGTGAGCTATGGCTACACCTTC
CDR3: CASTHPAGVSYGYTF

V: TRBV6-5
D: -
J: TRBJ2-7
size: -
DNA: TGTGCCAGCAGCAACGGTTTAGCCGAGCAGTACTTC
CDR3: CASSNGLAEQYF

V: TRBV9
D: TRBD1
J: TRBJ1-3
size: -
DNA: TGTGCCAGCAGCCTCGACAGGGGAGCTGGAAACACCATATATTTT
CDR3: CASSLDRGAGNTIYF

V: TRBV11-2
D: -
J: TRBJ2-1
size: -
DNA: TGTGCCAGCAGCCCCCGGAGGGCCTTCGACTACAATGAGCAGTTCTTC
CDR3: CASSPRRAFDYNEQFF

V: TRBV20-1
D: TRBD1
J: TRBJ2-5
size: -
DNA: TGCAGTGCCAGTCCCGGGACAGGGGGATCCGAGACCCAGTACTTC
CDR3: CSASPGTGGSETQYF

V: TRBV10-1
D: -
J: TRBJ2-2
size: -
DNA: TGCGCCAGCAGGGCGGGTTCGAACACCGGGGAGCTGTTTTTT
CDR3: CASRAGSNTGELFF

V: TRBV11-2
D: -
J: TRBJ1-1
size: -
DNA: TGTGCCAGCAGCTTAGGCAGAGAAGCTTTCTTT
CDR3: CASSLGREAFF

V: TRBV19
D: -
J: TRBJ2-7
size: -
DNA: TGTGCCAGTAGTGACAGGTTCTACGAGCAGTACTTC
CDR3: CASSDRFYEQYF

V: TRBV5-1
D: -
J: TRBJ1-1
size: few
DNA: TGCGCCAGCAGCTTAGCGGGGGTAGACACTGAAGCTTTCTTT
CDR3: CASSLAGVDTEAFF